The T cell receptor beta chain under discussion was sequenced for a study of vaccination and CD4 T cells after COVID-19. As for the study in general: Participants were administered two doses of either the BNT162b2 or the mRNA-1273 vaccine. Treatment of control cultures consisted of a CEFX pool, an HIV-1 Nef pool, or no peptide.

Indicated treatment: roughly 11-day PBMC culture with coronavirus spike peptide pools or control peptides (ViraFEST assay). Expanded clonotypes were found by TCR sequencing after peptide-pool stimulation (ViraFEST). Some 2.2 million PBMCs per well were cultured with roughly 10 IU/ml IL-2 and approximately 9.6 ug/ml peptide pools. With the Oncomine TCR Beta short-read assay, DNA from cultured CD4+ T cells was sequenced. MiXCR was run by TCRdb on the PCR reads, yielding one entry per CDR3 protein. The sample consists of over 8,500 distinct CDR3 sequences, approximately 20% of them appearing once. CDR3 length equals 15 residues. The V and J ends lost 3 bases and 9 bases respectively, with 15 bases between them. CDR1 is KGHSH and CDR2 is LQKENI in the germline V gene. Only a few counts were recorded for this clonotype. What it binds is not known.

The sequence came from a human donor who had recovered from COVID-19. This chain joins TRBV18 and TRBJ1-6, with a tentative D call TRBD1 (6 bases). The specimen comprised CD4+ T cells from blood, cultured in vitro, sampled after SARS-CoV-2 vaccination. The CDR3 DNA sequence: TGTGCCAGCTCACCCGCAGGGGCGAGGCGTTCACCCCTCCACTTT. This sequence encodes CASSPAGARRSPLHF. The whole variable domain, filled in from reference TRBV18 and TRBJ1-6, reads NAGVMQNPRHLVRRRGQEARLRCSPMKGHSHVYWYRQLPEEGLKFMVYLQKENIIDESGMPKERFSAEFPKEGPSILRIQQVVRGDSAAYFCASSPAGARRSPLHFGNGTRLTVT.